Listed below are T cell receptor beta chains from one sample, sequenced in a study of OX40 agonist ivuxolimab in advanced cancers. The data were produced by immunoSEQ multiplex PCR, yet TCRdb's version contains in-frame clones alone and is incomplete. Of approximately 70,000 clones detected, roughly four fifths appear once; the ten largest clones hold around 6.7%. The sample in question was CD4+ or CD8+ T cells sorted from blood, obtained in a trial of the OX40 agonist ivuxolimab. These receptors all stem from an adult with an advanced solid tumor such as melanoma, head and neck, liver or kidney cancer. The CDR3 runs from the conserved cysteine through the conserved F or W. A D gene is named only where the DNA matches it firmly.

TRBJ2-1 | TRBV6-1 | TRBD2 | CASSPLAGVGSEQFF
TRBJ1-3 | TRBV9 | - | CASSASPGDTIYF
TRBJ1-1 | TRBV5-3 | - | CARSFPDVTSNTEAFF
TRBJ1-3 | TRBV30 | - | CAWTGKGTGNTIYF
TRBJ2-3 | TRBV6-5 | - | CASSPRVADTQYF
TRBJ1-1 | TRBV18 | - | CASRDWTENTEAFF
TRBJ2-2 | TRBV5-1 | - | CASSLVPNTGELFF
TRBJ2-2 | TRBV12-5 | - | CASGLVGLAQITGELFF
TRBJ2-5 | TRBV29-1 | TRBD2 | CSVLSGDQETQYF
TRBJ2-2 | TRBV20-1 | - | CSAGRTGELFF
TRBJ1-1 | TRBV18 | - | CASSNRVNTEAFF
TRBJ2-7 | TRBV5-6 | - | CASSWRLEFGLYEQYF
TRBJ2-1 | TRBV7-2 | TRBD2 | CASSLTGTSGGPSYNEQFF
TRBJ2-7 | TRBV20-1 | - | CSASEGDEQYF
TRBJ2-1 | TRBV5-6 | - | CASSLGRPNEQFF
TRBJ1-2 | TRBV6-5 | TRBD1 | CASTTSWDSYGYTF
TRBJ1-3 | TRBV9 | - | CASSERGRPGNTIYF
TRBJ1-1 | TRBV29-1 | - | CSVTKEGGTEAFF
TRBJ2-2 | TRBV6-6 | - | CATAGTPNTGELFF
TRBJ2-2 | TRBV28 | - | CASSLAGNTGELFF
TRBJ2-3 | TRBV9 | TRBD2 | CASSPRTSGSTDTQYF
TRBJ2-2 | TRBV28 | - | CASSFSIRDFTSGGELFF
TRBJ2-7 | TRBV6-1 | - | CASSRGYEQYF
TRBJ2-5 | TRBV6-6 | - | CASSYGPNRAETQYF
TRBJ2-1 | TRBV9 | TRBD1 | CASSVGTGGRNEQFF
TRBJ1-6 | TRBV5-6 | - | CASSPMAAASQNSPLHF
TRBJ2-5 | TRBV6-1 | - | CASSEAGGGRKETQYF
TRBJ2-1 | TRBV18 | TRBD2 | CASSLLTSVYYNEQFF
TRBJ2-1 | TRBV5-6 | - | CASSLMDGEQFF
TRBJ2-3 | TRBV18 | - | CASSPRQNTDTQYF
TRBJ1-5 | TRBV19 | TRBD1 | CASSTPPIGQGGSQPQHF
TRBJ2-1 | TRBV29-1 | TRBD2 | CSVVGSTGTPSGRRFF
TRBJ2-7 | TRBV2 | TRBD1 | CASRTGPTYEQYF
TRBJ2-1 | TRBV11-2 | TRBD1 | CASSFFAGTGLDNEQFF
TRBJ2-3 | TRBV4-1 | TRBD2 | CASSQTSGTSTDTQYF
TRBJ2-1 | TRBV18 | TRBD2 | CASSQGLASYNEQFF
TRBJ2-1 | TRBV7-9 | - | CASSLAATAEQFF
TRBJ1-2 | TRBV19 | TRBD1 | CASSIDGNRGQGARLYGYTF
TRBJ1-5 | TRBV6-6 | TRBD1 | CASRGEGQYQPQHF
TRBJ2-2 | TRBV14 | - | CASSQERWPGELFF
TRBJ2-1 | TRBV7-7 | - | CASSLGGGNEQFF
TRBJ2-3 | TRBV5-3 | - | CARSLRRLYFKKHTDTQYF
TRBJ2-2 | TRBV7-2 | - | CASSATPFGELFF
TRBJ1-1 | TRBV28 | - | CASSLGYTEAFF
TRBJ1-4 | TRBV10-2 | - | CASRAQGDEKLFF
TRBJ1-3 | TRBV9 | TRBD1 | CASSGRDRFTISGNTIYF
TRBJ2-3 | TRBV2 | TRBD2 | CASSEEGSGGACGGTDTQYF
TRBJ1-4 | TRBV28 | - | CASIGGTNEKLFF
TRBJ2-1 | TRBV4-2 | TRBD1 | CASSQDRGLGPREYNEQFF
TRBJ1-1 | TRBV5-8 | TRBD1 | CASSWGTGREAFF